This T cell receptor beta chain was identified during a study of blood T cell repertoires in COVID-19. Study context: Sites across the United States, Italy and Spain contributed samples from acute and convalescent COVID-19. T cells, B-cell-depleted T cells, or PBMCs supplied cDNA or gDNA.

Trimming cost V 3 bases and J 1 base, with 16 bases left between them. From germline, CDR1 is KGHSH and CDR2 LQKENI. This CDR3 is 16 amino acids long. Methods used by the authors: The assay estimated nucleated cells by amplifying reference gene primers. The data were produced by immunoSEQ multiplex PCR, yet TCRdb's version contains in-frame clones alone and is incomplete. Clonal size and the V and J genes are those of that table, whereas D and trimming came from the DNA. The sample shows more than 80,000 clones, approximately 80% of them seen only once. What was sequenced was peripheral blood. The clonotype comes from a human donor in a cohort sampled during active COVID-19. The chain recombines TRBV18 with TRBJ2-7, with D tentatively TRBD1 (5 bases). The CDR3 here is CASSPQGTLGSYEQYF. DNA of the CDR3: TGTGCCAGCTCACCCCAGGGCACCCTGGGGTCCTACGAGCAGTACTTC.